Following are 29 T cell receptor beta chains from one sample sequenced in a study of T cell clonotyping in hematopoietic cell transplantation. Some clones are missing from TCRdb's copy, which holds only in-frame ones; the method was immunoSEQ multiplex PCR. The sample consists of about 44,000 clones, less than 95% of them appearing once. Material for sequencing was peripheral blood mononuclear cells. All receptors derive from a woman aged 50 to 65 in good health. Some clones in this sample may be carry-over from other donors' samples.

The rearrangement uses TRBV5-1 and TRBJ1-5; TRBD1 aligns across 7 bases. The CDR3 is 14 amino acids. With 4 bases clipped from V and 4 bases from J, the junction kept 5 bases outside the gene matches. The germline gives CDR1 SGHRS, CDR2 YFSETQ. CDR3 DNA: TGCGCCAGCAGCCCCGGGACAGTGAATCAGCCCCAGCATTTT. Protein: CASSPGTVNQPQHF. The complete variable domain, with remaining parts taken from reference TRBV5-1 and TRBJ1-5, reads KAGVTQTPRYLIKTRGQQVTLSCSPISGHRSVSWYQQTPGQGLQFLFEYFSETQRNKGNFPGRFSGRQFSNSRSEMNVSTLELGDSALYLCASSPGTVNQPQHFGDGTRLSIL.

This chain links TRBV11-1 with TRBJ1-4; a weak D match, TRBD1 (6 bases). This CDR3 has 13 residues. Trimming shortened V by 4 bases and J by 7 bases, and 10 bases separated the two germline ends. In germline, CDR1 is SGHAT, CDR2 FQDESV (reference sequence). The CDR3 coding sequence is TGTGCCAGCAGCTGGGGGCAACGTGAAAAACTGTTTTTT. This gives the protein CASSWGQREKLFF.

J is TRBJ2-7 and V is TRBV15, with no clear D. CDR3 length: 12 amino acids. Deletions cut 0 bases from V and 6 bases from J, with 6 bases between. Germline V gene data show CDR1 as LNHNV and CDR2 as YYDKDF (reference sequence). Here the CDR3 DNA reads TGTGCCACCAGCAGAGATTTCGGCGAGCAGTACTTC. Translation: CATSRDFGEQYF.

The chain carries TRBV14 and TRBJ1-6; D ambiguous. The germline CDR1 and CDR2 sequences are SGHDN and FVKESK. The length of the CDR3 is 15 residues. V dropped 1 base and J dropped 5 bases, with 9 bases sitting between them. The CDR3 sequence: CASSQALHHNSPLHF. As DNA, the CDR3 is TGTGCCAGCAGCCAAGCCTTACACCATAATTCACCCCTCCACTTT.

The CDR3, as DNA: TGCGCCAGCAGCTTGGGCAGCGGGGGCTACAATGAGCAGTTCTTC. It translates to CASSLGSGGYNEQFF. The V and J genes are TRBV5-1 and TRBJ2-1; 8 bases fit TRBD2. Germline CDR1 is SGHRS and CDR2 is YFSETQ. Germline trimming cut 0 bases from V and 3 bases from J; bases unmatched to any gene: 2. The CDR3 consists of 15 residues. The variable domain in full, with the rest retrieved from reference TRBV5-1 and TRBJ2-1, is KAGVTQTPRYLIKTRGQQVTLSCSPISGHRSVSWYQQTPGQGLQFLFEYFSETQRNKGNFPGRFSGRQFSNSRSEMNVSTLELGDSALYLCASSLGSGGYNEQFFGPGTRLTVL.

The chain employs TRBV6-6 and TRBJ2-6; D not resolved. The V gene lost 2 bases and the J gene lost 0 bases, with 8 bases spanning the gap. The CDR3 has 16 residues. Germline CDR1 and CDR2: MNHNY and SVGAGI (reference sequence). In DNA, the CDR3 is TGTGCCAGCAGTTACCCCGGGCGCTCTGGGGCCAACGTCCTGACTTTC. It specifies CASSYPGRSGANVLTF.

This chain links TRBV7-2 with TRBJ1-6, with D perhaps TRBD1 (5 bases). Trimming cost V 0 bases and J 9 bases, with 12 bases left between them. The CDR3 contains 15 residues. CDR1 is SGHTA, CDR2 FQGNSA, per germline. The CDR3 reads CASSLAGQGGSPLHF. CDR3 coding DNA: TGTGCCAGCAGCTTAGCAGGGCAGGGCGGTTCACCCCTCCACTTT.

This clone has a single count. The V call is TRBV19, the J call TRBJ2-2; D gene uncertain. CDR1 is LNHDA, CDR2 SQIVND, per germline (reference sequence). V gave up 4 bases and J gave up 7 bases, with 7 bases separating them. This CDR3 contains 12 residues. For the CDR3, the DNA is TGTGCCAGTAGTACCCAATACGGGGAGCTGTTTTTT. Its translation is CASSTQYGELFF.

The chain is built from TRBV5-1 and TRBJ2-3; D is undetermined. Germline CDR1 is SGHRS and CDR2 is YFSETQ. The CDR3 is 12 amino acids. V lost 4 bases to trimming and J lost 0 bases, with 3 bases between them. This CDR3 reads CASSTSTDTQYF. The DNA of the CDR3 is TGCGCCAGCAGCACTAGCACAGATACGCAGTATTTT.

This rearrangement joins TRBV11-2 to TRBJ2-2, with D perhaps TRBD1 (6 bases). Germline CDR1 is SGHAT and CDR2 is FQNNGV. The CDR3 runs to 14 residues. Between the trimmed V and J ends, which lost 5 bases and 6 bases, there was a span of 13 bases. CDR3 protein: CASSLNRDPGELFF. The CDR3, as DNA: TGTGCCAGCAGCCTAAACAGGGATCCCGGGGAGCTGTTTTTT.

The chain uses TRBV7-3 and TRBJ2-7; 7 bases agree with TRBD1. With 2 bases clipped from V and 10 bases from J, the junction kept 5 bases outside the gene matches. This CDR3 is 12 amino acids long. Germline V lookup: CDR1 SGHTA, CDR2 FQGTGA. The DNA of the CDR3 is TGTGCCAGCAGCTTACCCCGGGACAGTCAGTACTTC. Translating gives CASSLPRDSQYF.

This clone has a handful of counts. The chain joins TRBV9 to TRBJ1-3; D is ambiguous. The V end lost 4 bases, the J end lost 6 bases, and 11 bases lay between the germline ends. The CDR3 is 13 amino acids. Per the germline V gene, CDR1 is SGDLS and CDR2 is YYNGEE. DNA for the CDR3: TGTGCCAGCAGCCGGGCGTCTCAAAACACCATATATTTT. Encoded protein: CASSRASQNTIYF.

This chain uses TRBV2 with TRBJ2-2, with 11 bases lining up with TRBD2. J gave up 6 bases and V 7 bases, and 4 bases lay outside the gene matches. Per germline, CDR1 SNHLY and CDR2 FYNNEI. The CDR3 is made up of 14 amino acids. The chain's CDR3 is CASNSGGASGELFF. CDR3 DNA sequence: TGTGCCAGCAATAGCGGGGGGGCCTCCGGGGAGCTGTTTTTT.

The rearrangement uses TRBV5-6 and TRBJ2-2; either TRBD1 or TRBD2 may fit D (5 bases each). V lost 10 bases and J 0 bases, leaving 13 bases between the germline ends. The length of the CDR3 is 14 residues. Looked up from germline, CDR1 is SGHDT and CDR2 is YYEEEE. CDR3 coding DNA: TGTGCCTCGGGGCCAAACCCGAACACCGGGGAGCTGTTTTTT. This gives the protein CASGPNPNTGELFF.

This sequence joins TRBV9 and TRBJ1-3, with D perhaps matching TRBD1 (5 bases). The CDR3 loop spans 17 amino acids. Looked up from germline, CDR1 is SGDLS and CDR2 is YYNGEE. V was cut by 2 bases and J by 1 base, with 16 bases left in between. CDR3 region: CASSVGPSRPSGNTIYF. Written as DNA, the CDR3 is TGTGCCAGCAGCGTGGGACCTAGCCGGCCTTCTGGAAACACCATATATTTT.

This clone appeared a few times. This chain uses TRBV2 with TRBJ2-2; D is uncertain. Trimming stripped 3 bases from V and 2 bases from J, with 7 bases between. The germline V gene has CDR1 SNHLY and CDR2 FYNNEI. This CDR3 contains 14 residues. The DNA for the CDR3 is TGTGCCAGCAGTGAGACGGATAACACCGGGGAGCTGTTTTTT. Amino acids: CASSETDNTGELFF.

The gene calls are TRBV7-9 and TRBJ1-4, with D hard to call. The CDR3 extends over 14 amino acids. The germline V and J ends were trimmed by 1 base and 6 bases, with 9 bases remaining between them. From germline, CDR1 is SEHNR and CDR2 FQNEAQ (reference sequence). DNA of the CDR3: TGTGCCAGCAGCTTAGATAGGCCAGATGAAAAACTGTTTTTT. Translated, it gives CASSLDRPDEKLFF.

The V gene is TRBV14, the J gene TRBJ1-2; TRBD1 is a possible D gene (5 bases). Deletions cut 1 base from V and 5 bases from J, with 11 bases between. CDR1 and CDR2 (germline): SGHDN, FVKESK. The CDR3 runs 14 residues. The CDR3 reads CASSQVRGSYGYTF. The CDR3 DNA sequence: TGTGCCAGCAGCCAAGTAAGGGGATCATATGGCTACACCTTC. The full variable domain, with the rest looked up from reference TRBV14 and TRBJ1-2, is EAGVTQFPSHSVIEKGQTVTLRCDPISGHDNLYWYRRVMGKEIKFLLHFVKESKQDESGMPNNRFLAERTGGTYSTLKVQPAELEDSGVYFCASSQVRGSYGYTFGSGTRLTVV.

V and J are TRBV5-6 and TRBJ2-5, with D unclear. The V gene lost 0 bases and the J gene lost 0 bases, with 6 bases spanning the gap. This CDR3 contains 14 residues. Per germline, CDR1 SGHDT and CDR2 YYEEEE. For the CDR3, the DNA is TGTGCCAGCAGCTTGGGATGGGACCAAGAGACCCAGTACTTC. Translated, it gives CASSLGWDQETQYF.

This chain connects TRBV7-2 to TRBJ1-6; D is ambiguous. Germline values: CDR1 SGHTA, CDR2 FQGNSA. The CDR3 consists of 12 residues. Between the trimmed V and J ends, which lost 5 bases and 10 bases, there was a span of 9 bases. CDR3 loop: CASSHSGSPLHF. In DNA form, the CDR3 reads TGTGCCAGCAGCCACTCAGGATCACCCCTCCACTTT.

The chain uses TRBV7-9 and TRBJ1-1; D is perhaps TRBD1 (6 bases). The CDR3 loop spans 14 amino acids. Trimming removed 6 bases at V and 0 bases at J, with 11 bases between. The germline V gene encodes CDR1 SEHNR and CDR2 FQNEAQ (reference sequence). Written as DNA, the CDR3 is TGTGCCAGCAGAACTGACAGGCTGAACACTGAAGCTTTCTTT. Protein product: CASRTDRLNTEAFF.

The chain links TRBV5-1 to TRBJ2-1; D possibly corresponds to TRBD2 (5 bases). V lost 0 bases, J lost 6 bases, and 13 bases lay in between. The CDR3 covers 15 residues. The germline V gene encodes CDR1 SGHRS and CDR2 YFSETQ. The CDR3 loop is CASSLGGPTLNEQFF. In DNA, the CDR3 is TGCGCCAGCAGCTTGGGAGGGCCGACCCTCAATGAGCAGTTCTTC.

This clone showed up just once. CDR3 loop: CASSGARKLFF. The CDR3 DNA is TGTGCCAGCAGCGGGGCGAGAAAACTGTTTTTT. The V and J genes are TRBV7-9 and TRBJ1-4; D is possibly TRBD1 (5 bases). Trimming stripped 5 bases from V and 10 bases from J, with 8 bases between. There are 11 residues in the CDR3. Germline-derived CDR1 and CDR2 are SEHNR and FQNEAQ (reference sequence).

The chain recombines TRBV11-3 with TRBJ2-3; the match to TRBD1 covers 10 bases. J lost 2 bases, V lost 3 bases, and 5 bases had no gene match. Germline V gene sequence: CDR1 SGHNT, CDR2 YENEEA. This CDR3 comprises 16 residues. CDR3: CASSFIGTGVTDTQYF. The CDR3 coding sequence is TGTGCCAGCAGCTTTATAGGGACAGGGGTCACAGATACGCAGTATTTT.

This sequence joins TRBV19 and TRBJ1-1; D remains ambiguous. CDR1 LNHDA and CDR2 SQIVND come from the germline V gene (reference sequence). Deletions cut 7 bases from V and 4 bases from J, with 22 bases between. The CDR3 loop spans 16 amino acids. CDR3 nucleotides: TGTGCCAGTATCTTAGAATACGACGGCCAAGGCACTGAAGCTTTCTTT. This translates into CASILEYDGQGTEAFF. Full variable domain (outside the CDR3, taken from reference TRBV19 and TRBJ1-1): DGGITQSPKYLFRKEGQNVTLSCEQNLNHDAMYWYRQDPGQGLRLIYYSQIVNDFQKGDIAEGYSVSREKKESFPLTVTSAQKNPTAFYLCASILEYDGQGTEAFFGQGTRLTVV.

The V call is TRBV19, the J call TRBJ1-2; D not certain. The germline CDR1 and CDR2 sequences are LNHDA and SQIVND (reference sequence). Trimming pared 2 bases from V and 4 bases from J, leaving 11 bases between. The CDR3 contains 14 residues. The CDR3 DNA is TGTGCCAGTAGTATACGGCAGGCCCGCTATGGCTACACCTTC. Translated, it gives CASSIRQARYGYTF.

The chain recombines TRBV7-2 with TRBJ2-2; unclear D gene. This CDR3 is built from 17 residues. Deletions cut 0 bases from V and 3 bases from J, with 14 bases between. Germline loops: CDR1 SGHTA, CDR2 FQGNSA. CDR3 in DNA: TGTGCCAGCAGCTTAGCGGTGATCGGGTCTGACACCGGGGAGCTGTTTTTT. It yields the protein CASSLAVIGSDTGELFF.

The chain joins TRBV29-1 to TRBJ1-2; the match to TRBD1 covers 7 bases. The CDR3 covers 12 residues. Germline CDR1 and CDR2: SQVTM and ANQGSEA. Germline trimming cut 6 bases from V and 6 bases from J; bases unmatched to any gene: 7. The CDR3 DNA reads TGCAGCGTCCGGACAGGTTCAAATGGCTACACCTTC. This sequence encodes CSVRTGSNGYTF.

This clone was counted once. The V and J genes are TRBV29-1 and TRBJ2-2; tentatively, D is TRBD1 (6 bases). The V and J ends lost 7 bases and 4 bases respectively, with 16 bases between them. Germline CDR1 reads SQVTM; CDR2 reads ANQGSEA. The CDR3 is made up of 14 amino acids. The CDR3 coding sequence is TGCAGCGCCGTCGGGACAAAAGTCACCGGGGAGCTGTTTTTT. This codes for CSAVGTKVTGELFF.